Below, 17 T cell receptor beta chains from the same sample are listed, as sequenced in a study of tissue T cells after allogeneic stem cell transplantation. The method was immunoSEQ multiplex PCR; TCRdb's version includes in-frame clones alone and lacks a portion of them. The top ten hold around 13% of the sample, which has thousands of clones, approximately 84% seen once. The specimen was skin, collected at autopsy. Source of these receptors: a male patient at least 60 years old with steroid-refractory graft-versus-host disease after an allogeneic stem cell transplant. Some T cells may possibly be graft donor cells.

The rearrangement joins TRBV3-1 (or the pseudogene TRBV3-2) to TRBJ1-1, with D perhaps TRBD1 (5 bases). The V gene's germline CDR1 is LGHDT and CDR2 YNNKEL (reference sequence). Trimming shortened V by 5 bases and J by 10 bases, and 17 bases separated the two germline ends. The CDR3 length is 13 residues. CDR3 loop: CASSSSGGSAAFF. For the CDR3, the DNA is TGTGCCAGCAGCTCATCGGGGGGTTCGGCAGCTTTCTTT.

The V and J genes are TRBV9 and TRBJ1-6; D ambiguous. Germline V lookup: CDR1 SGDLS, CDR2 YYNGEE. Trimming removed 3 bases from V and 12 bases from J, with 16 bases in between. This CDR3 comprises 14 residues. CDR3 sequence (DNA): TGTGCCAGCAGCGCGAGTTATGGGCAGCAACCCCTCCACTTT. Its translation: CASSASYGQQPLHF.

V and J are TRBV5-1 and TRBJ1-1; D gene uncertain. CDR1 is SGHRS, CDR2 YFSETQ, per germline. Trimming cost V 0 bases and J 0 bases, with 12 bases left between them. The CDR3 runs to 16 residues. The chain's CDR3 is CASSLGGRVMNTEAFF. The CDR3 DNA reads TGCGCCAGCAGCTTGGGAGGGCGGGTGATGAACACTGAAGCTTTCTTT.

This clone was seen just once. This rearrangement joins TRBV4-1 to TRBJ2-1; 10 nucleotides agree with TRBD1. The CDR3 has 15 amino acids. The V segment lost 3 bases and the J segment 5 bases; nucleotides outside the gene matches: 4. Germline V gene lookup returns CDR1 MGHRA and CDR2 YSYEKL. The CDR3 loop is CASSQGTGANNEQFF. The DNA of the CDR3 is TGCGCCAGCAGCCAGGGGACAGGGGCCAACAATGAGCAGTTCTTC.

The rearrangement uses TRBV4-3 and TRBJ1-2; the match to TRBD1 covers 9 bases. Germline loops: CDR1 LGHNA, CDR2 YSLEER. This CDR3 is built from 16 residues. V lost 4 bases to trimming and J lost 0 bases; unmatched junction nucleotides: 6. The CDR3 region is CASSPGTGRTNYGYTF. The CDR3 DNA reads TGCGCCAGCAGCCCCGGGACAGGGCGTACTAACTATGGCTACACCTTC.

This chain links TRBV30 with TRBJ2-7; no clear D gene. Germline lookup yields CDR1 GTSNPN and CDR2 SVGIG (reference sequence). This CDR3 region has 13 residues. V was shortened by 4 bases and J by 0 bases, with 10 bases between the two germline ends. CDR3 bases: TGTGCCTGGATCGTACCGAACTCCTACGAGCAGTACTTC. It yields the protein CAWIVPNSYEQYF.

The V call is TRBV7-9, the J call TRBJ2-1; no reliable D call. Trimming took 4 bases from V and 3 from J, leaving 13 bases between them. The CDR3 length is 15 residues. The germline gives CDR1 SEHNR, CDR2 FQNEAQ (reference sequence). The CDR3 here is CASSSSTNYYNEQFF. CDR3 in DNA: TGTGCCAGCAGCTCCTCTACGAACTACTACAATGAGCAGTTCTTC.

V gene TRBV4-1 combines with J gene TRBJ2-2; D is unclear. CDR1 and CDR2 (germline): MGHRA, YSYEKL. This CDR3 region has 14 residues. The V end lost 1 base, the J end lost 7 bases, and 10 bases lay between the germline ends. CDR3 DNA: TGCGCCAGCAGCCAAGGATCCTGGGACGGGGAGCTGTTTTTT. Its protein product is CASSQGSWDGELFF.

This clone was seen just once. The chain employs TRBV6-2 or TRBV6-3 and TRBJ1-5, with 10 bases that match TRBD1. The ends lost 6 bases at V and 7 bases at J; junction bases unmatched: 6. The CDR3 sequence is 14 residues long. Germline V CDR1 and CDR2: MNHEY, SVGEGT. CDR3 DNA sequence: TGTGCCAGCAGCTGGGGACAGGGGCGGCAGCCCCAGCATTTT. It is translated as CASSWGQGRQPQHF.

The rearrangement joins TRBV29-1 to TRBJ1-1; a weak D match, TRBD1 (5 bases). This CDR3 is 12 amino acids long. Germline CDR1 reads SQVTM; CDR2 reads ANQGSEA. V was trimmed by 3 bases and J by 7 bases, leaving 12 bases between them. Here the CDR3 reads CSVEGDGGEAFF. The CDR3 DNA reads TGCAGCGTTGAGGGCGACGGGGGTGAAGCTTTCTTT.

The V and J genes are TRBV21-1 and TRBJ2-3; the table's D call of TRBD2 was not tested on the DNA. TRBV21-1 is classified as a pseudogene. CDR3 length equals 16 residues. As DNA, the CDR3 is TGTGCCAGCTCAGGGGGACTAGCGGGGAGTAGGGATACGCAGTATTTT. The encoded protein is CASSGGLAGSRDTQYF.

V and J are TRBV28 and TRBJ2-2; D uncertain. V was cut by 3 bases and J by 6 bases, with 11 bases left in between. The CDR3 is 14 amino acids. The germline gives CDR1 MDHEN, CDR2 SYDVKM. The CDR3 nucleotides read TGTGCCAGCAGTTTCAAGATGGCAGCCGGGGAGCTGTTTTTT. Amino acid sequence: CASSFKMAAGELFF.

The chain has TRBV30 and TRBJ1-1; 9 bases fit TRBD1. V shed 2 bases and J 12 bases; nucleotides not matched to a gene: 7. CDR3 length: 12 residues. Germline values: CDR1 GTSNPN, CDR2 SVGIG (reference sequence). The CDR3 reads CAWSFTQGASFF. CDR3 DNA sequence: TGTGCCTGGAGTTTTACACAGGGGGCATCTTTCTTT.

The chain combines TRBV28 with TRBJ1-5; TRBD1 matches at 10 bases. Germline lookup yields CDR1 MDHEN and CDR2 SYDVKM. The CDR3 contains 15 residues. V shed 5 bases, J shed 2 bases, and the junction held 3 bases outside the gene matches. This CDR3 reads CASSRGTGGNQPQHF. The CDR3 DNA follows: TGTGCCAGCAGTCGTGGGACAGGGGGCAATCAGCCCCAGCATTTT.

The V call is TRBV11-2, the J call TRBJ2-7, with D possibly being TRBD1 (6 bases). CDR3 length: 14 amino acids. V was shortened by 4 bases and J by 6 bases, with 16 bases between the two germline ends. Germline CDR1 is SGHAT and CDR2 is FQNNGV. In nucleotides, the CDR3 is TGTGCCAGCAGCTCGATTAGCACAGGGTCCGAGCAGTACTTC. Its protein product is CASSSISTGSEQYF.

The chain is built from TRBV9 and TRBJ1-2; D may be TRBD1 (5 bases). The CDR3 extends over 15 amino acids. Germline-derived CDR1 and CDR2 are SGDLS and YYNGEE. Trimming took off 0 bases at V and 1 base at J, with 10 bases between the two ends. The chain's CDR3 is CASSVEPGLNYGYTF. The CDR3, as DNA: TGTGCCAGCAGCGTAGAGCCGGGACTTAACTATGGCTACACCTTC.

The gene calls are TRBV7-2 and TRBJ1-6; no clear D gene. The germline V and J ends were trimmed by 1 base and 3 bases, with 4 bases remaining between them. This CDR3 is built from 14 residues. Germline CDR1 is SGHTA and CDR2 is FQGNSA. CDR3 region: CASSLGHYNSPLHF. CDR3 coding DNA: TGTGCCAGCAGCTTAGGACACTATAATTCACCCCTCCACTTT.